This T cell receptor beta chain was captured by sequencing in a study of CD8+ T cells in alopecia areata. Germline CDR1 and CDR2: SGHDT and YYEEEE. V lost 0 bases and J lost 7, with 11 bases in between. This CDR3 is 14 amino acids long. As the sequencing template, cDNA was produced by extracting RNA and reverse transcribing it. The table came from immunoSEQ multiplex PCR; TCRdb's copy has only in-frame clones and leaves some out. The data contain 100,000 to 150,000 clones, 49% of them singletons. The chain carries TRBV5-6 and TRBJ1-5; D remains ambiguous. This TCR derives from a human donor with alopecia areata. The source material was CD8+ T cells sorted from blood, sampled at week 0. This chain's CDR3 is CASSLAGVYQPQHF. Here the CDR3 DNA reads TGTGCCAGCAGCTTGGCCGGGGTGTACCAGCCCCAGCATTTT. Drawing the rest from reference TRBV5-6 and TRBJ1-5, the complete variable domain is DAGVTQSPTHLIKTRGQQVTLRCSPKSGHDTVSWYQQALGQGPQFIFQYYEEEERQRGNFPDRFSGHQFPNYSSELNVNALLLGDSALYLCASSLAGVYQPQHFGDGTRLSIL.